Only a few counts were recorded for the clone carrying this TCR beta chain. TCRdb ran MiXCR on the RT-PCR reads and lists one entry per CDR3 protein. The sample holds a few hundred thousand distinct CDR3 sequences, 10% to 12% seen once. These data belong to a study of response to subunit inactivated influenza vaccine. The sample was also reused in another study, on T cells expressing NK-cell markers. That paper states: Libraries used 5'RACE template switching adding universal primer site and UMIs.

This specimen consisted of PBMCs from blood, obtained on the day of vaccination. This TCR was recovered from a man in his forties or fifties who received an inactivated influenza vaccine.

The CDR3, as DNA: TGTGCCATCAGTGAGTCGAATAGCGCCGAGCAGTACTTC. It encodes CAISESNSAEQYF. The rearrangement links TRBV10-3 to TRBJ2-7; D is possibly TRBD2 (5 bases). The CDR3 sequence is 13 residues long. The V gene's germline CDR1 is ENHRY and CDR2 SYGVKD. The ends were cut back, 0 bases at V and 6 bases at J, with 9 bases in the middle.